The 2 T cell receptor beta chains reported below all come from one sample, sequenced in a study of blood T cells in healthy people across ages. The use of a sample-barcoded 5' primer and a J-beta primer mix characterized a second PCR of roughly 6 to 11 cycles. TCRdb reprocessed the 5' RACE reads with MiXCR, giving one entry per CDR3 protein. The sample gives about 940,000 distinct CDR3 sequences, about 48% of which show up once; over 10% is in the top ten. Material for sequencing was blood. These receptors were taken from a man younger than 40 in good health.

The sample holds a few counts of this clonotype. The rearrangement uses TRBV3-1 and TRBJ2-3, with TRBD2 identical over 14 bases. The CDR3 is 20 residues long. The ends lost 0 bases at V and 9 bases at J; junction bases unmatched: 17. Germline V CDR1 and CDR2: LGHDT, YNNKEL (reference sequence). The DNA for the CDR3 is TGTGCCAGCAGCCAAGATCTCCCGGGACTAGCGGGGGATCGAACGCGGACGCAGTATTTT. Amino acid sequence: CASSQDLPGLAGDRTRTQYF.

The chain couples TRBV5-1 to TRBJ1-6; TRBD1 matches at 7 bases. Germline trimming cut 2 bases from V and 7 bases from J; bases unmatched to any gene: 6. CDR1 and CDR2 from the germline V gene are SGHRS and YFSETQ. This CDR3 spans 15 amino acids. Here the CDR3 reads CASSFQGEANSPLHF. As DNA, the CDR3 is TGCGCCAGCAGCTTCCAGGGGGAGGCCAATTCACCCCTCCACTTT.